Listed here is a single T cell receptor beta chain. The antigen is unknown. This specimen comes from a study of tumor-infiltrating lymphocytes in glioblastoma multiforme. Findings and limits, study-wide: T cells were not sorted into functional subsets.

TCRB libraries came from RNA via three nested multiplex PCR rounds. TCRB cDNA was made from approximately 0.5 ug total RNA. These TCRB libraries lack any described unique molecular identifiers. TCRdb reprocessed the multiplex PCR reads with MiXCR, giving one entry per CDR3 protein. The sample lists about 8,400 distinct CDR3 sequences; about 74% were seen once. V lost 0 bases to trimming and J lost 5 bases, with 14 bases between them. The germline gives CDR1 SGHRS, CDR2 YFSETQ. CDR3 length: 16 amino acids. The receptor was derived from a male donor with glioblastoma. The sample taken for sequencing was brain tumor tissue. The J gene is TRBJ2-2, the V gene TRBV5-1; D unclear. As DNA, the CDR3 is TGCGCCAGCAGCTTGGGCCTTACATTGGGGACCGGGGAGCTGTTTTTT. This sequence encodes CASSLGLTLGTGELFF.